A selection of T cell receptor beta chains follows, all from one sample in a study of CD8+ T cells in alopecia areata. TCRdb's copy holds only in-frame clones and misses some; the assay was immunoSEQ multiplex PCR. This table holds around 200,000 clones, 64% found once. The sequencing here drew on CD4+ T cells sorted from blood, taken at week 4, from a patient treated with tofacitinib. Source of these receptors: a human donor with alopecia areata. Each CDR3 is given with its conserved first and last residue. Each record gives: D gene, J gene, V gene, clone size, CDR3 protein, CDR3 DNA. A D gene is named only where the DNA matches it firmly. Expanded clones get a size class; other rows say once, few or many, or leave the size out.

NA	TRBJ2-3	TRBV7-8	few	CASSSSSPVSTDTQYF	TGTGCCAGCAGCTCCAGCTCCCCGGTCAGCACAGATACGCAGTATTTT
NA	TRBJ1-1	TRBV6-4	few	CASSPGPGTEAFF	TGTGCCAGCAGTCCCGGGCCGGGCACTGAAGCTTTCTTT
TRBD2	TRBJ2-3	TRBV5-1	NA	CASSGRAGGTDTQYF	TGCGCCAGCTCGGGCAGGGCGGGGGGCACAGATACGCAGTATTTT
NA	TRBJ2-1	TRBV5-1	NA	CASSLLAGTYNEQFF	TGCGCCAGCAGCTTACTAGCTGGCACCTACAATGAGCAGTTCTTC
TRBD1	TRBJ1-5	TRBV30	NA	CAWSVSKTGLFGNQPQHF	TGTGCCTGGAGTGTAAGCAAGACAGGGCTTTTTGGCAATCAGCCCCAGCATTTT
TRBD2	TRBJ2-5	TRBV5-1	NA	CASSLAGWAEETQYF	TGCGCCAGCAGCTTAGCGGGGTGGGCGGAAGAGACCCAGTACTTC
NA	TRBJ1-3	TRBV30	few	CAWNSFSGNTIYF	TGTGCCTGGAACAGTTTCTCTGGAAACACCATATATTTT
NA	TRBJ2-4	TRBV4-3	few	CASSHYRGGNGENIQYF	TGCGCCAGCAGCCATTACCGTGGGGGGAATGGGGAAAACATTCAGTACTTC
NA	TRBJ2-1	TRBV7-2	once	CASSSAAWRGGNEQFF	TGTGCCAGCAGCTCGGCGGCGTGGAGGGGGGGAAATGAGCAGTTCTTC
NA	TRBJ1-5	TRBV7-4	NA	CASSLAVTTPHVPQHF	TGTGCCAGCAGCTTAGCAGTAACGACCCCTCACGTGCCCCAGCATTTT
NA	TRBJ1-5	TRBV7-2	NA	CASSLTEVGQPQHF	TGTGCCAGCAGCTTAACTGAAGTGGGTCAGCCCCAGCATTTT
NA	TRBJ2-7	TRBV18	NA	CASSDTAGSYEQYF	TGTGCCAGCTCCGACACTGCTGGATCCTACGAGCAGTACTTC
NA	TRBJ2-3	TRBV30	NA	CAWSAVGARTDTQYF	TGTGCCTGGAGCGCCGTAGGGGCTAGGACAGATACGCAGTATTTT
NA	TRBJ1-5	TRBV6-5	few	CASSSVRGSEPQHF	TGTGCCAGCAGTTCCGTCAGGGGAAGTGAGCCCCAGCATTTT
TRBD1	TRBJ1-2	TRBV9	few	CASSLDGQGAGGYTF	TGTGCCAGCAGCCTCGACGGACAGGGGGCGGGTGGCTACACCTTC
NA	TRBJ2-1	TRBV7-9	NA	CASSFSVSYNEQFF	TGTGCCAGCAGCTTCTCTGTCTCCTACAATGAGCAGTTCTTC
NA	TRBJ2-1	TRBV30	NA	CACMDSREQFF	TGTGCCTGTATGGACTCCCGCGAGCAGTTCTTC
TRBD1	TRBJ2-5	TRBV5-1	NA	CASSQLPGQQETQYF	TGCGCCAGCAGCCAACTACCGGGACAGCAAGAGACCCAGTACTTC
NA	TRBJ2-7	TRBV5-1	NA	CASSSAVSYEQYF	TGCGCCAGCAGCTCGGCGGTCTCCTACGAGCAGTACTTC
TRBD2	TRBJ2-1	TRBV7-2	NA	CASSLRLAGANEQFF	TGTGCCAGCAGCTTAAGGCTAGCGGGGGCCAATGAGCAGTTCTTC
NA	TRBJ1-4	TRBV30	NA	CAWSPKAGLKGFYGGEKLFF	TGTGCCTGGAGTCCCAAGGCGGGGCTCAAAGGTTTCTACGGCGGTGAAAAACTGTTTTTT
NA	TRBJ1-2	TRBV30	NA	CAWSHTGERGYTF	TGTGCCTGGAGTCATACGGGGGAGCGTGGCTACACCTTC
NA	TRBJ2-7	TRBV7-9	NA	CASSQWAGFANEQYF	TGTGCCAGCAGCCAGTGGGCGGGGTTCGCGAACGAGCAGTACTTC
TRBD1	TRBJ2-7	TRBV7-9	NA	CASSYARGLVEYEQYF	TGTGCCAGCAGCTACGCCAGGGGGCTAGTCGAATACGAGCAGTACTTC
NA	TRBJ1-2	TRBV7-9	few	CATSEGENYGYTF	TGTGCCACCTCAGAAGGGGAGAACTATGGCTACACCTTC
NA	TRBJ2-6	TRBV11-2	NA	CASNPAGANVLTF	TGTGCCAGCAACCCGGCTGGGGCCAACGTCCTGACTTTC
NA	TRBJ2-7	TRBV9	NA	CASSVDVTAIEQYF	TGTGCCAGCAGCGTAGATGTGACAGCCATTGAGCAGTACTTC
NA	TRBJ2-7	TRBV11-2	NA	CASSFSGEQYF	TGTGCCAGCAGCTTTTCGGGAGAGCAGTACTTC
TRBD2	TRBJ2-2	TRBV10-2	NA	CASTWTSGGADTGELFF	TGCGCCAGCACCTGGACTAGCGGGGGGGCAGACACCGGGGAGCTGTTTTTT
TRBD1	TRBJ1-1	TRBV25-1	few	CASTRDRGLGEAFF	TGTGCCAGCACGCGGGACAGGGGGCTGGGTGAAGCTTTCTTT
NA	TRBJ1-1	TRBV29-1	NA	CSVQDGTATTEAFF	TGCAGCGTTCAAGATGGGACGGCCACCACTGAAGCTTTCTTT
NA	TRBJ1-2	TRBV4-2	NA	CASSLQPGYTF	TGTGCCAGCAGCCTCCAACCCGGCTACACCTTC
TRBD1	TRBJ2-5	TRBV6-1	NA	CASSTGTGGQETQYF	TGTGCCAGCAGTACCGGGACAGGGGGCCAAGAGACCCAGTACTTC
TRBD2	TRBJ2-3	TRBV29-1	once	CSVREGLPPVTEYF	TGCAGCGTTCGGGAGGGACTGCCTCCTGTGACGGAGTATTTT
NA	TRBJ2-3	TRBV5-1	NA	CASSLLGLNTQYF	TGCGCCAGCAGCCTCCTAGGACTTAATACGCAGTATTTT
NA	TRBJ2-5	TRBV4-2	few	CASSQAEKETQYF	TGTGCCAGCAGCCAAGCAGAAAAGGAGACCCAGTACTTC
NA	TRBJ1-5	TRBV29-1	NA	CSASGSYSNQPQHF	TGCAGCGCATCGGGGTCATATAGCAATCAGCCCCAGCATTTT
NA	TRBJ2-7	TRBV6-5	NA	CASSNWNRDEQYF	TGTGCCAGCAGCAATTGGAACAGGGACGAGCAGTACTTC
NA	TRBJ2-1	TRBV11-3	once	CASSLYPSEYNEQFF	TGTGCCAGCAGCTTATATCCGTCGGAGTACAATGAGCAGTTCTTC
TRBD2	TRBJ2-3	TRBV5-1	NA	CASSLPGTSETDTQYF	TGCGCCAGCAGCCTCCCCGGGACTAGCGAGACAGATACGCAGTATTTT
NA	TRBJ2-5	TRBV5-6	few	CASSRTGMETQYF	TGTGCCAGCAGCAGAACGGGGATGGAGACCCAGTACTTC
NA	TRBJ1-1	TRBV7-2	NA	CASSLGNSNTEAFF	TGTGCCAGCAGCTTAGGCAACTCGAACACTGAAGCTTTCTTT
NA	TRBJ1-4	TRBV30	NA	CAAITPGEKLFF	TGTGCCGCTATCACGCCGGGGGAAAAACTGTTTTTT
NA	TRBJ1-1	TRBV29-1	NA	CSANIGRTEAFF	TGCAGCGCCAACATAGGGCGTACTGAAGCTTTCTTT
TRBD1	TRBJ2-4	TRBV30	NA	CASDRGLGVAKNIQYF	TGTGCCTCAGACAGGGGGCTGGGGGTAGCCAAAAACATTCAGTACTTC
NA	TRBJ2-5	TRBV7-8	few	CASSLDTGVGETQYF	TGTGCCAGCAGCTTAGACACGGGGGTGGGTGAGACCCAGTACTTC
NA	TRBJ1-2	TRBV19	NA	CASSFQGYGYTF	TGTGCCAGTAGCTTTCAAGGATATGGCTACACCTTC
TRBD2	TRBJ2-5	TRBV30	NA	CAWSAGRGYQETQYF	TGTGCCTGGAGTGCAGGGCGGGGGTACCAAGAGACCCAGTACTTC